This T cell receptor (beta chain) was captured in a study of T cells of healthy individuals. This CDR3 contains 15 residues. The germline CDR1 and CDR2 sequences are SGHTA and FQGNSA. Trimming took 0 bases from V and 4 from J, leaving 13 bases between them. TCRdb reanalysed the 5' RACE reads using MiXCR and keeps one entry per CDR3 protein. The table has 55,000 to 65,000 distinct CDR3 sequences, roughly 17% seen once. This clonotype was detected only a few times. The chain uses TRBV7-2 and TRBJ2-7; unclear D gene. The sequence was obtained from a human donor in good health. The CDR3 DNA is TGTGCCAGCAGCTTAGCCTGGATGGGAAATTACGAGCAGTACTTC. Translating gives CASSLAWMGNYEQYF.